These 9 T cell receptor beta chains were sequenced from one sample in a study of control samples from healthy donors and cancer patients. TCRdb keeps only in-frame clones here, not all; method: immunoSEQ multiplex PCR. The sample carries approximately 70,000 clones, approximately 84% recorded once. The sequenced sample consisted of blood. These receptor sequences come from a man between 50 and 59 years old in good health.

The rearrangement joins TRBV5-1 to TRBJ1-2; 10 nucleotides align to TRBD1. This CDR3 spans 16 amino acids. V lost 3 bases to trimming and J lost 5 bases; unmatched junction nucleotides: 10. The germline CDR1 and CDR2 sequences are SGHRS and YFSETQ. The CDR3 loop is CASSWGTGDLPYGYTF. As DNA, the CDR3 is TGCGCCAGCAGCTGGGGGACAGGGGACCTTCCATATGGCTACACCTTC. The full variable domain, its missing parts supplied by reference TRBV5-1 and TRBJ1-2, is KAGVTQTPRYLIKTRGQQVTLSCSPISGHRSVSWYQQTPGQGLQFLFEYFSETQRNKGNFPGRFSGRQFSNSRSEMNVSTLELGDSALYLCASSWGTGDLPYGYTFGSGTRLTVV.

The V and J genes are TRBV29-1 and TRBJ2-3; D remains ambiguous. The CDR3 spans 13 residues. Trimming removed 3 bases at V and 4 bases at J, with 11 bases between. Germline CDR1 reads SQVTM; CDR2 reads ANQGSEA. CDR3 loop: CSVENLFSDTQYF. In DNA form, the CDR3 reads TGCAGCGTTGAGAACTTGTTTTCAGATACGCAGTATTTT.

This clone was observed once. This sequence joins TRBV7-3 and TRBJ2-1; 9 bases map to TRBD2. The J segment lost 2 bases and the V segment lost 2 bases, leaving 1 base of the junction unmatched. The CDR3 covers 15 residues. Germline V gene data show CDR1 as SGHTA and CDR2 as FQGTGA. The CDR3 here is CASSLSSGTYNEQFF. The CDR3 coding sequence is TGTGCCAGCAGCTTATCTAGCGGGACCTACAATGAGCAGTTCTTC.

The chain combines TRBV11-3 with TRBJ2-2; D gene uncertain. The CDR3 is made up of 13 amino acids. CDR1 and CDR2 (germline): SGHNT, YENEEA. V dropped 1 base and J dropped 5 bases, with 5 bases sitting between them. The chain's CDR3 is CASSLVETGELFF. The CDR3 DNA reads TGTGCCAGCAGCTTAGTTGAGACCGGGGAGCTGTTTTTT.

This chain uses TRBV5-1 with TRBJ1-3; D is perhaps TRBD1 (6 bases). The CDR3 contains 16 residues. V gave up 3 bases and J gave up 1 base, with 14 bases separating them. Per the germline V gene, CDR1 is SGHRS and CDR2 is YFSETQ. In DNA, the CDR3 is TGCGCCAGCAGCTGGAGGGGGGGCGCTTCTGGAAACACCATATATTTT. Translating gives CASSWRGGASGNTIYF.

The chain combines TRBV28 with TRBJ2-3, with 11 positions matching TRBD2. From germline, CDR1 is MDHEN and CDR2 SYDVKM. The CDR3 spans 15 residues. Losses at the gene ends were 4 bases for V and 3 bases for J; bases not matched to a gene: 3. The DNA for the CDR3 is TGTGCCAGCAGTTCTTCTAGCGGGAGGACAGATACGCAGTATTTT. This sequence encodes CASSSSSGRTDTQYF.

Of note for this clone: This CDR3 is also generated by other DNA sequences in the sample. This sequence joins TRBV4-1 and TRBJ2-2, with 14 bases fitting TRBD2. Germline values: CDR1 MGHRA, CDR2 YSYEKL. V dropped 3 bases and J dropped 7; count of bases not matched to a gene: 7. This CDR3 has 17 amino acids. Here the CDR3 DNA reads TGCGCCAGCAGCCAGGGACTAGCGGGAGTTTATGGCGGGGAGCTGTTTTTT. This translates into CASSQGLAGVYGGELFF.

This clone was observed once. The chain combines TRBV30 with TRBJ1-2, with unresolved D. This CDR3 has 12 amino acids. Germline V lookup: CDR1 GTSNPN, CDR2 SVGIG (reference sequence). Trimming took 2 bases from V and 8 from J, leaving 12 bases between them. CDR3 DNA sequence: TGTGCCTGGAGTATATCTACGTCCGGCTACACCTTC. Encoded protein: CAWSISTSGYTF.

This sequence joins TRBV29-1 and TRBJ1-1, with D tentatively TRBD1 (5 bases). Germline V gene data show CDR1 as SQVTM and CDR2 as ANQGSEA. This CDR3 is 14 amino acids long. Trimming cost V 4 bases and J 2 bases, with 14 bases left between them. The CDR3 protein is CSVGTGGTNTEAFF. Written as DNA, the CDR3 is TGCAGCGTTGGGACCGGGGGAACCAACACTGAAGCTTTCTTT.